The rows below give T cell receptor beta chains drawn from one sample of a study of T cell responses to AZD1222 COVID-19 vaccine. Sequenced by immunoSEQ multiplex PCR; TCRdb stores in-frame clones only, minus some. Among around 130,000 clones listed, about 86% were seen once. The sequences come from peripheral blood, collected on day 0 of AZD1222 vaccination. Every receptor here comes from an adult in good health. CDR3s include the opening cysteine and the closing phenylalanine or tryptophan. A D gene is named only where the DNA matches it firmly. Size is stated for part of the rows, as once, few or many counts, or as a class when the clone is expanded.

D gene,J gene,V gene,clone size,CDR3 protein,CDR3 DNA
-,TRBJ2-2,TRBV6-2/TRBV6-3,-,CASSKTVFYPGELFF,TGTGCCAGCAGTAAGACGGTTTTTTACCCCGGGGAGCTGTTTTTT
-,TRBJ1-5,TRBV2,-,CASSPLGANQPQHF,TGTGCCAGCAGTCCATTGGGGGCAAATCAGCCCCAGCATTTT
-,TRBJ1-6,TRBV6-2/TRBV6-3,-,CASSRDLGTVNNSPLHF,TGTGCCAGCAGTAGGGACCTTGGGACGGTGAATAATTCACCCCTCCACTTT
-,TRBJ2-1,TRBV11-2,-,CASSTLTPSYYNEQFF,TGTGCCAGCAGCACTCTGACCCCCTCGTATTACAATGAGCAGTTCTTC
TRBD2,TRBJ2-7,TRBV9,-,CASSAAGTSGYEQYF,TGTGCCAGCAGCGCCGCCGGGACTAGCGGCTACGAGCAGTACTTC
-,TRBJ1-4,TRBV2,few,CASRALPNEKLFF,TGTGCCAGCAGGGCCCTACCTAATGAAAAACTGTTTTTT
-,TRBJ2-3,TRBV27,-,CASSPSLGPHGVDTQYF,TGTGCCAGCAGTCCCAGCTTGGGACCCCACGGAGTAGATACGCAGTATTTT
-,TRBJ1-1,TRBV12-3/TRBV12-4,-,CASSLTVNTEAFF,TGTGCCAGCAGCCTGACAGTGAACACTGAAGCTTTCTTT
-,TRBJ2-1,TRBV4-3,-,CASSQVQGLNEQFF,TGCGCCAGCAGCCAAGTTCAGGGCCTCAATGAGCAGTTCTTC
-,TRBJ1-3,TRBV5-4,-,CASSQGQGYSSGNTIYF,TGTGCCAGCAGCCAGGGGCAGGGTTACTCGTCTGGAAACACCATATATTTT
-,TRBJ1-1,TRBV4-3,once,CASSQDAWTVNTEAFF,TGCGCCAGCAGCCAAGATGCGTGGACGGTCAACACTGAAGCTTTCTTT
TRBD2,TRBJ2-3,TRBV10-1,-,CASSEGAGAVSDTQYF,TGCGCCAGCAGTGAGGGGGCGGGAGCGGTGTCAGATACGCAGTATTTT
TRBD2,TRBJ2-1,TRBV19,-,CASSIQAGGLYNEQFF,TGTGCCAGTAGTATACAGGCGGGGGGGCTATACAATGAGCAGTTCTTC
-,TRBJ2-7,TRBV7-9,-,CASSLAGDGYEQYF,TGTGCCAGCAGCTTAGCCGGGGATGGCTACGAGCAGTACTTC
-,TRBJ2-7,TRBV19,-,CASSMGRSYEQYF,TGTGCCAGTAGTATGGGGCGCTCCTACGAGCAGTACTTC
-,TRBJ2-2,TRBV27,-,CASSAGQNTGELFF,TGTGCCAGCAGTGCCGGACAGAACACCGGGGAGCTGTTTTTT
TRBD1,TRBJ2-5,TRBV29-1,many,CSVPGQGETQYF,TGCAGCGTTCCTGGACAGGGCGAGACCCAGTACTTC
TRBD1,TRBJ1-6,TRBV11-2,-,CASSSWTGGVYNSPLHF,TGTGCCAGCAGCTCCTGGACAGGCGGGGTTTATAATTCACCCCTCCACTTT
-,TRBJ2-3,TRBV24-1,-,CATSPAGAPTDTQYF,TGTGCCACCAGTCCCGCGGGGGCCCCAACAGATACGCAGTATTTT
-,TRBJ1-1,TRBV6-2/TRBV6-3,-,CASSYSSQDMNTEAFF,TGTGCCAGCAGTTACTCCTCCCAGGACATGAACACTGAAGCTTTCTTT
-,TRBJ2-5,TRBV6-5,-,CASSPRWAGAGTQYF,TGTGCCAGCAGCCCCCGGTGGGCGGGGGCCGGGACCCAGTACTTC
TRBD1,TRBJ1-4,TRBV19,once,CASSNDRGAEKLFF,TGTGCCAGTAGTAACGACAGGGGGGCTGAAAAACTGTTTTTT
-,TRBJ2-5,TRBV5-8,-,CASSPGTYSSQETQYF,TGTGCCAGCAGCCCGGGGACATATTCTTCCCAAGAGACCCAGTACTTC
-,TRBJ2-5,TRBV24-1,-,CATSDFEETQYF,TGTGCCACCAGTGATTTCGAGGAGACCCAGTACTTC
-,TRBJ2-1,TRBV27,-,CASSLRGFYNEQFF,TGTGCCAGCAGTTTACGCGGGTTCTACAATGAGCAGTTCTTC
TRBD1,TRBJ1-5,TRBV7-9,-,CASSLAGTGGHQPQHF,TGTGCCAGCAGCTTAGCTGGGACAGGGGGCCATCAGCCCCAGCATTTT
-,TRBJ1-5,TRBV28,few,CASCETGTGGSRQPQHF,TGTGCCAGCTGCGAGACCGGGACTGGGGGTTCGCGACAGCCCCAGCATTTT
-,TRBJ2-1,TRBV5-4,-,CASSPFGLGVSEQFF,TGTGCCAGCAGCCCCTTCGGCCTCGGGGTTAGTGAGCAGTTCTTC
-,TRBJ2-1,TRBV29-1,-,CSVGDGDNEQFF,TGCAGCGTTGGGGACGGGGACAATGAGCAGTTCTTC
TRBD1,TRBJ2-7,TRBV5-4,-,CASSPAGTGGSYEQYF,TGTGCCAGCAGCCCTGCAGGGACAGGGGGATCGTACGAGCAGTACTTC
TRBD1,TRBJ1-2,TRBV5-8,-,CASSPRTGGDYGYTF,TGTGCCAGCAGCCCGAGGACAGGGGGAGACTATGGCTACACCTTC
TRBD1,TRBJ1-2,TRBV7-9,-,CASSLVQGAGGGYTF,TGTGCCAGCAGCTTAGTTCAGGGGGCTGGAGGCGGCTACACCTTC
TRBD1,TRBJ1-2,TRBV5-5,-,CASSLASTGPYGYTF,TGTGCCAGCAGCTTGGCCTCGACAGGGCCCTATGGCTACACCTTC
-,TRBJ1-2,TRBV18,once,CASSPSGNYGYTF,TGTGCCAGCTCACCTTCGGGTAACTATGGCTACACCTTC
TRBD1,TRBJ1-2,TRBV2,-,CASSVARTGEGYGYTF,TGTGCCAGCAGTGTTGCAAGGACAGGGGAAGGCTATGGCTACACCTTC